This T cell receptor beta chain was retrieved from a study of T cell responses to AZD1222 COVID-19 vaccine. Broader study findings: Increases in Spike-specific TCR breadth and depth were seen after two AZD1222 doses. Baseline seropositivity characterized only a handful of AZD1222 recipients. The peak T cell response came first, and repertoires were sampled only after it. CD4 TCRs covered the whole spike, strongest at regions 160-218 and 743-854.

Generated by immunoSEQ multiplex PCR, the TCRdb table keeps only in-frame clones and is missing some. Found here are about 76,000 clones, 88% of them singletons; the top ten hold approximately 11%. Germline CDR1 is SQVTM and CDR2 is ANQGSEA. The CDR3 is made up of 11 amino acids. V shed 4 bases and J 4 bases; nucleotides not matched to a gene: 1. To note about this clone: Its antigen is not identified.

The chain joins TRBV29-1 to TRBJ2-7, with 7 positions matching TRBD2. The sequencing used peripheral blood, collected on day 0 of AZD1222 vaccination. The sequence came from an adult in good health. The CDR3 sequence: CSVGTRYEQYF. The CDR3 nucleotides read TGCAGCGTTGGGACTAGGTACGAGCAGTACTTC.